This TCR beta chain was recovered during a study of STAT5B mutations in CD4+ large granular lymphocyte leukemia. Across the study: Among healthy controls, a particular HLA allele went with more CDR3 'QG' motifs.

V was trimmed by 1 base and J by 0 bases, leaving 12 bases between them. CDR3 length: 16 residues. Germline V gives CDR1 SGHVS, CDR2 FQNEAQ. Notes on the study in general: Patient CD4-sorted repertoires looked more clonal than healthy CD4+ repertoires, even without putative leukemic clones.

The repertoire was sequenced with immunoSEQ multiplex PCR; TCRdb's copy has only in-frame clones and lacks some. This sample carries 30,000 to 40,000 clones, 69% of them seen once, and the ten largest clones take under 3.5%. With regard to this clone: Antigen unknown.

The sequence came from a human donor in good health. The chain combines TRBV7-8 with TRBJ1-1; D is uncertain. Material for sequencing was CD4+ T cells from blood buffy coats. In DNA form, the CDR3 reads TGTGCCAGCAGCTTAGTGGGGAGCAGAGTGAACACTGAAGCTTTCTTT. Protein: CASSLVGSRVNTEAFF.